This TCR beta chain appears in the sequencing data of a study of OX40 agonist ivuxolimab in advanced cancers. Clones were sequenced by immunoSEQ multiplex PCR, and TCRdb holds only the in-frame ones, with some missing. This sample has about 84,000 clones, with approximately 93% found just once. The CDR3 loop spans 16 amino acids. CDR1 and CDR2 (germline): SGDLS, YYNGEE. V was clipped by 0 bases and J by 3 bases, with 14 bases between them. Study-level findings and limits: Near-lowest levels of clonal expansion characterized partial responders at 0.1-3.0 mg/kg. The CD4+ and CD8+ T cells in the blood had expanded clonally by week 6 at 0.1 to 3.0 mg/kg.

Notes on this clone: Antigen: not known.

The input for sequencing was CD4+ or CD8+ T cells sorted from blood, taken in a trial of the OX40 agonist ivuxolimab. The genes are TRBV9 and TRBJ2-3, with D perhaps TRBD1 (5 bases). The source is an adult with an advanced solid tumor such as melanoma, head and neck, liver or kidney cancer. As DNA, the CDR3 is TGTGCCAGCAGCGTAGCGACGAAGGGGCGGACAGATACGCAGTATTTT. As protein: CASSVATKGRTDTQYF.